This paragraph covers one TCR beta chain sequence. Its cognate antigen is unknown. The data belong to a study of cytomegalovirus exposure and HLA in healthy donors. Study as a whole: Among the 300 to 450 genotyped donors, around 85% were placed in the Caucasian-associated ancestry cluster.

CDR3 length equals 12 residues. The germline V gene has CDR1 WNHNN and CDR2 SYGVQD (reference sequence). Trimming stripped 5 bases from V and 8 bases from J, with 10 bases between. Overall study results and limits: By HLA locus, TCR association rates varied in a later analysis, with DRB1 showing the most and HLA-C the fewest.

This PCR relied on a set of 60 Vbeta primers and 13 Jbeta primers. Libraries were prepared by immunoSEQ multiplex PCR; TCRdb keeps only in-frame clonotypes and omits some of them. Here the sample spans roughly 190,000 clones, about four fifths being singletons. The TCR originated in a woman aged 50 to 60 in good health and CMV-seropositive. The J gene is TRBJ2-1, the V gene TRBV10-1; D might be TRBD2 (6 bases). Sequenced sample: PBMCs. The CDR3 region is CASSRDFDEQFF. CDR3 nucleotide sequence: TGCGCCAGCAGTAGGGACTTCGATGAGCAGTTCTTC.